The 18 T cell receptor beta chains reported below all come from one sample, sequenced in a study of Ad26.COV2.S vaccination and SARS-CoV-2 variants (dated by TCRdb to the early 2020s). The sample's treatment or condition label, decoded: about 20 received Ad26.COV2.S at low or high dose, single or two shots; a few received placebo; per-sample allocation not given. For vaccine and placebo recipients, repertoires were sequenced using samples collected on day 63 after the first injection. The library was built by means of the immunoSEQ multiplex PCR assay. This immuneACCESS table, as held by TCRdb, lists in-frame sequences with V and J called but not all clones. Of the missing ones, under half trace to an unresolved V gene in checked studies; the others have no known cause. This sample is represented by 440,000 or so clones; roughly 91% of them were singletons. The ten top clones hold around 4.5% of the sample.

This specimen consisted of peripheral blood, obtained in a trial of Ad26.COV2.S vaccine versus placebo. Receptor source: a person aged 18-65 years who received the Ad26.COV2.S COVID-19 vaccine or a placebo.

There are a few counts of this clone. The rearrangement joins TRBV4-2 to TRBJ2-7, with D tentatively TRBD1 or TRBD2 (5 bases each). The germline CDR1 and CDR2 sequences are LGHNA and YNFKEQ. CDR3 size: 14 residues. V was pared by 1 base and J by 2 bases, with 9 bases between. The CDR3 protein is CASSQARDAYEQYF. In nucleotides, the CDR3 is TGTGCCAGCAGCCAAGCCAGGGACGCCTACGAGCAGTACTTC.

The chain employs TRBV19 and TRBJ1-5, with D hard to call. This CDR3 spans 16 amino acids. Trimming cost V 2 bases and J 0 bases, with 11 bases left between them. Germline V lookup: CDR1 LNHDA, CDR2 SQIVND (reference sequence). The CDR3 bases are TGTGCCAGTAGTATATCGAGGGCAGTTAGCAATCAGCCCCAGCATTTT. It translates to CASSISRAVSNQPQHF.

In its sample, this clone was seen once. The chain joins TRBV28 to TRBJ2-5; TRBD1 aligns across 9 bases. CDR1 is MDHEN, CDR2 SYDVKM, per germline. V shed 0 bases, J shed 4 bases, and the junction held 6 bases outside the gene matches. This CDR3 contains 16 residues. CDR3 region: CASSLWTGQGRETQYF. CDR3 nucleotides: TGTGCCAGCAGTTTATGGACGGGACAGGGACGAGAGACCCAGTACTTC.

The chain combines TRBV19 with TRBJ2-1; D is uncertain. Trimming left V 3 bases short and J 2 bases short, with 11 bases between. This CDR3 region has 15 residues. Germline CDR1 and CDR2: LNHDA and SQIVND (reference sequence). In DNA, the CDR3 is TGTGCCAGTAGTATTGTCTGGGCAGCCTACAATGAGCAGTTCTTC. This codes for CASSIVWAAYNEQFF.

J is TRBJ2-1 and V is TRBV19, with unresolved D. The CDR3 loop spans 15 amino acids. V lost 5 bases and J lost 0, with 11 bases in between. Germline V gene data show CDR1 as LNHDA and CDR2 as SQIVND (reference sequence). Here the CDR3 DNA reads TGTGCCAGTAGTCCCCTCGAGAGCTCCTACAATGAGCAGTTCTTC. Translating gives CASSPLESSYNEQFF.

The table lists this clone with a few counts. The V call is TRBV14, the J call TRBJ2-7; TRBD2 matches 8 bases. The CDR3 runs 14 residues. V dropped 4 bases and J dropped 5; count of bases not matched to a gene: 7. Germline V lookup: CDR1 SGHDN, CDR2 FVKESK. CDR3: CASSLGRGSHEQYF. The CDR3 region has the DNA TGTGCCAGCAGCCTCGGGAGGGGGTCCCACGAGCAGTACTTC.

The chain combines TRBV18 with TRBJ2-7; a possible D gene is TRBD2 (6 bases). Germline CDR1 reads KGHSH; CDR2 reads LQKENI. The CDR3 has 12 residues. With 1 base removed from V and 5 bases from J, the gap between germline ends came to 6 bases. DNA for the CDR3: TGTGCCAGCTCACCACGGGGGGACGAGCAGTACTTC. Residues: CASSPRGDEQYF.

In this sample, this clone turned up a few times. The chain has TRBV5-4 and TRBJ1-2; D not certain. The V gene's germline CDR1 is SGHNT and CDR2 YYREEE (reference sequence). The V and J ends lost 2 bases and 0 bases respectively, with 11 bases between them. This CDR3 is 15 amino acids long. The chain's CDR3 is CASSLGLTTNYGYTF. CDR3 bases: TGTGCCAGCAGCTTAGGGTTGACTACTAACTATGGCTACACCTTC.

The chain recombines TRBV19 with TRBJ2-1, with a tentative D call TRBD2 (6 bases). Trimming pared 6 bases from V and 0 bases from J, leaving 9 bases between. CDR1 and CDR2 (germline): LNHDA, SQIVND (reference sequence). This CDR3 comprises 14 residues. CDR3 sequence: CASRAGTSYNEQFF. CDR3 DNA: TGTGCCAGTAGGGCGGGAACCTCCTACAATGAGCAGTTCTTC.

The CDR3 DNA reads TGTGCCAGCAGGACCAGGGGTCATCAGCCCCAGCATTTT. Protein: CASRTRGHQPQHF. The V call is TRBV28, the J call TRBJ1-5, with a possible D match to TRBD1 (6 bases). Germline-derived CDR1 and CDR2 are MDHEN and SYDVKM. This CDR3 region has 13 residues. Between the trimmed V and J ends, which lost 6 bases and 5 bases, there was a span of 11 bases.

This clone was observed a single time. The chain has TRBV24-1 and TRBJ2-2; tentative D call: TRBD1 (6 bases). Germline-derived CDR1 and CDR2 are KGHDR and SFDVKD. The CDR3 sequence is 16 residues long. V was trimmed by 3 bases and J by 2 bases, leaving 12 bases between them. CDR3 nucleotide sequence: TGTGCCACCAGTGATCGAGGGGGACGAAACACCGGGGAGCTGTTTTTT. Amino acid sequence: CATSDRGGRNTGELFF.

The chain couples TRBV5-1 to TRBJ1-3, with 7 positions matching TRBD1. Trimming at V came to 5 bases and at J to 9 bases, leaving 11 bases not matched to a gene. This CDR3 comprises 14 residues. Germline loops: CDR1 SGHRS, CDR2 YFSETQ. The DNA of the CDR3 is TGCGCCAGCAGTCTTAGACAGGGAGGAGGCACCATATATTTT. Its protein product is CASSLRQGGGTIYF.

The gene calls are TRBV9 and TRBJ1-1, with 8 bases fitting TRBD1. The CDR3 has 16 amino acids. V shed 3 bases, J shed 3 bases, and the junction held 10 bases outside the gene matches. Germline V gene data show CDR1 as SGDLS and CDR2 as YYNGEE. The CDR3 DNA is TGTGCCAGCAGCGCCGACAGGGGTCCTATCGACACTGAAGCTTTCTTT. Its protein product is CASSADRGPIDTEAFF.

The chain is built from TRBV11-1 and TRBJ2-7; perhaps TRBD2 as D (5 bases). V gave up 5 bases and J gave up 4 bases, with 15 bases separating them. Germline V gene lookup returns CDR1 SGHAT and CDR2 FQDESV (reference sequence). The CDR3 loop spans 14 amino acids. Written as DNA, the CDR3 is TGTGCCAGCAGCGCCACTAGAAACCGTTACGAGCAGTACTTC. Translation gives CASSATRNRYEQYF.

V gene TRBV5-6 combines with J gene TRBJ2-7; D possibly matches TRBD1 or TRBD2 (6 bases each). The CDR3 length is 12 residues. Trimming removed 4 bases from V and 6 bases from J, with 11 bases in between. Germline CDR1 is SGHDT and CDR2 is YYEEEE. The CDR3 protein is CASSPGAFEQYF. CDR3 bases: TGTGCCAGCAGCCCGGGGGCTTTCGAGCAGTACTTC.

The rearrangement links TRBV5-5 to TRBJ2-5; 10 nucleotides line up with TRBD2. Germline-derived CDR1 and CDR2 are SGHKS and YYEKEE (reference sequence). The CDR3 sequence is 15 residues long. V trimming: 4 bases; J trimming: 4 bases; junction bases outside the gene matches: 7. The CDR3 here is CASSARGLAVETQYF. CDR3 nucleotide sequence: TGTGCCAGCAGCGCCCGAGGACTAGCGGTAGAGACCCAGTACTTC. Full variable domain (outside the CDR3, taken from reference TRBV5-5 and TRBJ2-5): DAGVTQSPTHLIKTRGQQVTLRCSPISGHKSVSWYQQVLGQGPQFIFQYYEKEERGRGNFPDRFSARQFPNYSSELNVNALLLGDSALYLCASSARGLAVETQYFGPGTRLLVL.

The chain couples TRBV5-4 to TRBJ2-5; a weak D match, TRBD2 (6 bases). Germline-derived CDR1 and CDR2 are SGHNT and YYREEE (reference sequence). The CDR3 loop spans 14 amino acids. The V end lost 4 bases, the J end lost 3 bases, and 13 bases lay between the germline ends. CDR3 protein: CASSVGLAEETQYF. For the CDR3, the DNA is TGTGCCAGCAGCGTGGGACTGGCGGAAGAGACCCAGTACTTC.

In regard to this clone: This CDR3 is also generated by other DNA sequences in the sample. V is TRBV6-2 or TRBV6-3 and J is TRBJ2-7, with a tentative D call TRBD1 (5 bases). Trimming shortened V by 0 bases and J by 1 base, and 7 bases separated the two germline ends. The CDR3 is 14 amino acids. CDR1 and CDR2 (germline): MNHEY, SVGEGT. The CDR3 region has the DNA TGTGCCAGCAGTTACTCACCAGGGTCCTACGAGCAGTACTTC. It codes for CASSYSPGSYEQYF.